These T cell receptor beta chains were read from a single sample in a study of early T cells in non-severe SARS-CoV-2 infection. Using its own MiXCR run on the 5' RACE reads, TCRdb lists one record per CDR3 protein. The table includes 50,000 to 60,000 distinct CDR3 sequences, roughly 9% detected once. Sequenced material: whole blood. These receptor sequences come from an adult who was a healthcare worker with PCR-confirmed SARS-CoV-2 infection or an uninfected control (not recorded which). CDR3s include the opening cysteine and the closing phenylalanine or tryptophan. Fields, in order: V gene, J gene, D gene, clone size, CDR3 protein, CDR3 DNA. A D gene is named only where the DNA matches it firmly. Where a row states a size, it is once, few, many or the class of an expanded clone; other rows omit it.

TRBV3-1	TRBJ1-1	.	few	CASSQEVASRTEAFF	TGTGCCAGCAGCCAAGAAGTAGCCTCGAGGACTGAAGCTTTCTTT
TRBV4-2	TRBJ1-4	TRBD1	many	CASSKLGQGEKLFF	TGTGCCAGCAGCAAACTTGGACAGGGTGAAAAACTGTTTTTT
TRBV20-1	TRBJ2-2	.	few	CSARDQSGELFF	TGCAGTGCTAGAGATCAGTCCGGGGAGCTGTTTTTT
TRBV24-1	TRBJ2-1	TRBD1	.	CATSDPGQGGDEQFF	TGTGCCACCAGTGACCCTGGACAGGGCGGCGATGAGCAGTTCTTC
TRBV29-1	TRBJ1-2	.	.	CSVGQTPIYGYTF	TGCAGCGTGGGGCAAACGCCGATCTATGGCTACACCTTC
TRBV5-6	TRBJ2-5	.	.	CASSRSGFETQYF	TGTGCCAGCAGCCGCAGTGGTTTTGAGACCCAGTACTTC
TRBV7-9	TRBJ2-1	.	many	CASSVGLLNEQFF	TGTGCCAGCAGCGTGGGACTTCTCAATGAGCAGTTCTTC
TRBV30	TRBJ1-5	.	few	CAWNQGIGNQPQHF	TGTGCCTGGAACCAGGGGATCGGCAATCAGCCCCAGCATTTT
TRBV10-1	TRBJ1-5	.	.	CASSKLESNQPQHF	TGCGCCAGCAGTAAGCTAGAAAGCAATCAGCCCCAGCATTTT
TRBV20-1	TRBJ2-2	.	few	CSATVDTGELFF	TGCAGTGCTACGGTCGACACCGGGGAGCTGTTTTTT
TRBV29-1	TRBJ1-1	TRBD1	few	CSAYRGGTEAFF	TGCAGCGCTTACAGGGGAGGGACTGAAGCTTTCTTT
TRBV20-1	TRBJ2-3	.	few	CSARDMTGTDTQYF	TGCAGTGCTAGAGATATGACAGGAACAGATACGCAGTATTTT
TRBV3-1	TRBJ2-6	.	.	CASSQEGGTAISGANVLTF	TGTGCCAGCAGCCAAGAAGGGGGGACAGCGATCTCTGGGGCCAACGTCCTGACTTTC
TRBV7-2	TRBJ2-3	.	few	CASSLDGGTSRTQYF	TGTGCCAGCAGCTTAGACGGGGGTACTTCCCGAACGCAGTATTTT
TRBV12-3/TRBV12-4	TRBJ2-7	.	few	CASSLDSDYEQYF	TGTGCCAGCAGTTTGGACAGCGACTACGAGCAGTACTTC
TRBV27	TRBJ1-5	.	few	CASSPDPSSNQPQHF	TGTGCCAGCAGCCCAGACCCTTCAAGCAATCAGCCCCAGCATTTT
TRBV20-1	TRBJ2-1	TRBD2	few	CSARDSGGLNEQFF	TGCAGTGCTAGGGATAGCGGGGGACTCAATGAGCAGTTCTTC
TRBV5-1	TRBJ2-1	.	.	CASSSLTRTVNEQFF	TGCGCCAGCAGCTCACTTACTCGGACGGTCAATGAGCAGTTCTTC
TRBV5-1	TRBJ1-1	TRBD1	.	CASSLDRANTEAFF	TGCGCCAGCAGTTTGGACAGGGCAAACACTGAAGCTTTCTTT
TRBV29-1	TRBJ2-1	TRBD2	many	CSVVLAGGPVEQFF	TGCAGCGTTGTATTAGCGGGGGGCCCTGTCGAGCAGTTCTTC
TRBV20-1	TRBJ2-5	TRBD2	few	CSASGTSGGDEETQYF	TGCAGTGCTAGCGGGACTAGCGGGGGGGATGAAGAGACCCAGTACTTC
TRBV6-1	TRBJ1-4	.	few	CASSVRLAEKLFF	TGTGCCAGCAGCGTTAGACTAGCGGAAAAACTGTTTTTT
TRBV7-9	TRBJ2-5	.	many	CASTVGAFSGETQYF	TGTGCCAGCACCGTGGGTGCTTTTAGCGGAGAGACCCAGTACTTC
TRBV3-1	TRBJ1-1	.	.	CASSQLTGLTEAFF	TGTGCCAGCAGCCAATTAACAGGGTTGACTGAAGCTTTCTTT
TRBV5-1	TRBJ2-1	TRBD1	.	CASSVGGAGTYNEQFF	TGCGCCAGCAGCGTAGGGGGCGCAGGAACCTACAATGAGCAGTTCTTC
TRBV4-1	TRBJ1-5	TRBD1	.	CASSQGDRYQPQHF	TGCGCCAGCAGCCAAGGGGACAGATACCAGCCCCAGCATTTT
TRBV5-1	TRBJ1-1	.	.	CASSLTPGTEAFF	TGCGCCAGCAGCTTGACACCGGGAACTGAAGCTTTCTTT
TRBV18	TRBJ2-1	TRBD1	many	CASSLTGAYNEQFF	TGTGCCAGCTCACTGACAGGGGCTTACAATGAGCAGTTCTTC
TRBV9	TRBJ2-3	.	many	CASSVETALSTDTQYF	TGTGCCAGCAGCGTAGAGACAGCCCTTAGCACAGATACGCAGTATTTT
TRBV19	TRBJ1-5	.	.	CASSARGNQPQHF	TGTGCCAGTAGTGCCAGGGGCAATCAGCCCCAGCATTTT
TRBV2	TRBJ2-7	.	few	CASRVPPYEQYF	TGTGCCAGCAGAGTCCCGCCCTACGAGCAGTACTTC
TRBV20-1	TRBJ1-6	.	.	CSARDPGDNSPLHF	TGCAGTGCTAGAGATCCGGGGGATAATTCACCCCTCCACTTT
TRBV20-1	TRBJ2-4	.	few	CSARDPGRVDIQYF	TGCAGTGCTAGAGATCCAGGCAGGGTGGACATTCAGTACTTC
TRBV9	TRBJ2-1	.	.	CASSPSGWGPRGNEQFF	TGTGCCAGCAGCCCAAGTGGGTGGGGCCCTAGGGGCAATGAGCAGTTCTTC
TRBV20-1	TRBJ1-2	.	many	CSASPEYGYTF	TGCAGTGCTAGCCCGGAATATGGCTACACCTTC
TRBV20-1	TRBJ1-2	.	many	CSALQGEFGYTF	TGCAGTGCTTTACAGGGAGAATTTGGCTACACCTTC
TRBV11-2	TRBJ2-5	TRBD1	few	CASSYGTVQETQYF	TGTGCCAGCAGCTATGGGACAGTCCAAGAGACCCAGTACTTC